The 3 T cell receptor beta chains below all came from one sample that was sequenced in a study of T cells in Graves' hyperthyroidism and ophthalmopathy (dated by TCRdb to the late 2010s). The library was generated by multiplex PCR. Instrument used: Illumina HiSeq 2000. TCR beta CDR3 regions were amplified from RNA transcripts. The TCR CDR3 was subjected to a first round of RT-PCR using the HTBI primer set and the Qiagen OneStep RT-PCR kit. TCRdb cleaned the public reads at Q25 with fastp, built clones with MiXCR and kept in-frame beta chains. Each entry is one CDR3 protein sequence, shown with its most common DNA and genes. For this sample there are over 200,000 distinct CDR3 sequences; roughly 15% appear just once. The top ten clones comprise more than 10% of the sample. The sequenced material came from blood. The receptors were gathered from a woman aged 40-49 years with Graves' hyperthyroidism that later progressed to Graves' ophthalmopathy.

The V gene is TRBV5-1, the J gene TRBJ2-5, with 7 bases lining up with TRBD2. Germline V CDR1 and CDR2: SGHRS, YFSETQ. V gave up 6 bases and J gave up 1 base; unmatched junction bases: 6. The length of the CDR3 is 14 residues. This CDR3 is CASTQGGIQETQYF. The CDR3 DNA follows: TGCGCCAGCACCCAGGGAGGGATCCAAGAGACCCAGTACTTC.

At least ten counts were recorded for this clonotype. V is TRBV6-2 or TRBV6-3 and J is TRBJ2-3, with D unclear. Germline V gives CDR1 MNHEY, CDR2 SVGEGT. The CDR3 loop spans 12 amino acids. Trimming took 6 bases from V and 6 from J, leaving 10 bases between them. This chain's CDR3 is CASSLGSDTQYF. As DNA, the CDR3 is TGTGCCAGCAGCTTAGGGTCCGATACGCAGTATTTT.

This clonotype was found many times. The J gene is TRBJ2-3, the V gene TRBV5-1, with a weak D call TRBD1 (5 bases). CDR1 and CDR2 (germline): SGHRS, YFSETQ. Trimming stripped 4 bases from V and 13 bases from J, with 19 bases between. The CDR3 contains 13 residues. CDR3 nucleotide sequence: TGCGCCAGCAGCCCCACCCGACAGCGAATCAAGTATTTT. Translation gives CASSPTRQRIKYF.